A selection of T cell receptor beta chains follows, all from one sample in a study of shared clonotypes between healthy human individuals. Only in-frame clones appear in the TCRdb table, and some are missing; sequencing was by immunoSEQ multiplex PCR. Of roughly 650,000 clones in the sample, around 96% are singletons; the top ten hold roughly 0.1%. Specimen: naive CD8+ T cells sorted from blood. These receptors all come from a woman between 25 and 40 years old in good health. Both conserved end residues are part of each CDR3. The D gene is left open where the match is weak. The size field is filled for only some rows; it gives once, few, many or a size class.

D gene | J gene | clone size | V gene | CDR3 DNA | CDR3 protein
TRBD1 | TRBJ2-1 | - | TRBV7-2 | TGTGCCAGCAGCCGGACAGGGTTGGTCCTACGATCCTACAATGAGCAGTTCTTC | CASSRTGLVLRSYNEQFF
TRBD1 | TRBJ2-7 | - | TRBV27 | TGTGCCAGCAGTTTAAGGCAGGGGGTCAATACCTACGAGCAGTACTTC | CASSLRQGVNTYEQYF
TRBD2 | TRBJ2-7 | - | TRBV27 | TGTGCCAGCAGTTCGCGGGAGGGCCCCCACGAGCAGTACTTC | CASSSREGPHEQYF
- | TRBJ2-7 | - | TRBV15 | TGTGCCACCAGCAGAGGCTCGGGAGTCGCCTACGAGCAGTACTTC | CATSRGSGVAYEQYF
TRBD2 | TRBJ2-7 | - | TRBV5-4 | TGTGCCAGCAGCTTCTTAGCGGGGGATCCCTACGAGCAGTACTTC | CASSFLAGDPYEQYF
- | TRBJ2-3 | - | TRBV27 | TGTGCCAGCAGGGAGATGGGGACAGATACGCAGTATTTT | CASREMGTDTQYF
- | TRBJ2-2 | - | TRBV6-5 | TGTGCCAGCACCCGCGGGGGCATTAGCACCGGGGAGCTGTTTTTT | CASTRGGISTGELFF
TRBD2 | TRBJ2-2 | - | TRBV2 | TGTGCCAGCAGTGAAGGACGGGCGGGAGTTTACACCGGGGAGCTGTTTTTT | CASSEGRAGVYTGELFF
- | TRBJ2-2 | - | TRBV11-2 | TGTGCCAGCAGCTTGGAGGGAGGGGAGCTGTTTTTT | CASSLEGGELFF
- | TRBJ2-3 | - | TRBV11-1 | TGTGCCAGCAGCCCCCCCCGACTCACCACAGATACGCAGTATTTT | CASSPPRLTTDTQYF
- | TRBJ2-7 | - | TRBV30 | TGTGCCTGGAGTGTAGGCTGGGACGAGCAGTACTTC | CAWSVGWDEQYF
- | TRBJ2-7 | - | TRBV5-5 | TGTGCCAGCAGCTTGTTGGAGATTTACGAGCAGTACTTC | CASSLLEIYEQYF
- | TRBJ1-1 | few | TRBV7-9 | TGTGCCAGCAGCCCGAGAGGGGGGGAGGAAGCTTTCTTT | CASSPRGGEEAFF
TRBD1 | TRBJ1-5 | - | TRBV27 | TGTGCCAGCAGTTTATTCTACAGGGGGAGTCAGCCCCAGCATTTT | CASSLFYRGSQPQHF
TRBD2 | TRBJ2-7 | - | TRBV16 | TGTGCCAGCAGCCGCGGGGGTGAAGGAGAGCAGTACTTC | CASSRGGEGEQYF
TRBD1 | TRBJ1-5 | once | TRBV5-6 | TGTGCCAGCAGCTTGGACAGGGGTCAGCCCCAGCATTTT | CASSLDRGQPQHF
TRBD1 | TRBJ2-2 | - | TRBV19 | TGTGCCAGTAGACACAGCCGGGACAGGGGGTACACCGGGGAGCTGTTTTTT | CASRHSRDRGYTGELFF
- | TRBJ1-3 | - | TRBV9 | TGTGCCAGCAGCGTAGGCTTGGGGTCTGGAAACACCATATATTTT | CASSVGLGSGNTIYF
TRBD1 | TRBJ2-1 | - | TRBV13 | TGTGCCAGCAGCTTCCGGGACAGGCCTTACAATGAGCAGTTCTTC | CASSFRDRPYNEQFF
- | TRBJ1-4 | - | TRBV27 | TGTGCCAGCAGTTTATGGGGGGGGCTCGGTGAAAAACTGTTTTTT | CASSLWGGLGEKLFF
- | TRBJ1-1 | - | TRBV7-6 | TGTGCCAGCAGCCCTAGTAGGTTTACTGAAGCTTTCTTT | CASSPSRFTEAFF
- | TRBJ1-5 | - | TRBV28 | TGTGCCAGCAGAGCCGGCAGTTTGGCAGGTCTTCAGCCCCAGCATTTT | CASRAGSLAGLQPQHF
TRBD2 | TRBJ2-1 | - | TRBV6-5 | TGTGCCACCCAGGTCGGGGCTAGCGGGAGTAGTGAGCAGTTCTTC | CATQVGASGSSEQFF
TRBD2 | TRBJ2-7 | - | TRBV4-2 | TGTGCCAGCAGCCCGGAGCGGGGAGCCTACGAGCAGTACTTC | CASSPERGAYEQYF
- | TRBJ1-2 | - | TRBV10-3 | TGTGCCATCAGCTCGACGGCGGCCCCTAACTATGGCTACACCTTC | CAISSTAAPNYGYTF
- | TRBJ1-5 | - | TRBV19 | TGTGCCAGTAGTATATCGCAGATAAGCAATCAGCCCCAGCATTTT | CASSISQISNQPQHF
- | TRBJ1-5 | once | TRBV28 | TGTGCCAGCACCTCAGGGTATAGCAATCAGCCCCAGCATTTT | CASTSGYSNQPQHF
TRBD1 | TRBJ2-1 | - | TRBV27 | TGTGCCAGCAGTTCCGGGACAGGGGGCAATGAGCAGTTCTTC | CASSSGTGGNEQFF
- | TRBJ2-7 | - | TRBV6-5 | TGTGCCAGCAGTTACAGCACCGGGGCAGTAACTCTCGAGCAGTACTTC | CASSYSTGAVTLEQYF
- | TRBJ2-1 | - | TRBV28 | TGTGCCACCGACCCAGCAGTCTCCTACAATGAGCAGTTCTTC | CATDPAVSYNEQFF
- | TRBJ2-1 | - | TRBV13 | TGTGCCAGCAGCTTACAGTATGGACCAAATGAGCAGTTCTTC | CASSLQYGPNEQFF
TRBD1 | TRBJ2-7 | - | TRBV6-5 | TGTGCCAGCAGTTACGGGACAGGGGGCTTAGAGCAGTACTTC | CASSYGTGGLEQYF